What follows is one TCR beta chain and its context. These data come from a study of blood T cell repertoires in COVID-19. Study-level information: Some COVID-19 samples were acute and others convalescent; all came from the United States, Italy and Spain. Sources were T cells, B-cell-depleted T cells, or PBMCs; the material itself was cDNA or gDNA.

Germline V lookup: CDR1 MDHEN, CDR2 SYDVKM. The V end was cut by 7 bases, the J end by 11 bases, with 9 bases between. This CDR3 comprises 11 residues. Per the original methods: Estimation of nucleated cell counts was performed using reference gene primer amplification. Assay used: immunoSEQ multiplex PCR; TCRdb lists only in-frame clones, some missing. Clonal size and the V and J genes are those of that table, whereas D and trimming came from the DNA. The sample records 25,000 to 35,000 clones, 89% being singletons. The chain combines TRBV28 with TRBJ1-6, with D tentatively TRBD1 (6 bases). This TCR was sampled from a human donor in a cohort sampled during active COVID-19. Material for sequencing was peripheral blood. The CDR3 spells CASKGGPPLHF. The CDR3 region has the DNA TGTGCCAGCAAGGGGGGGCCACCCCTCCACTTT.